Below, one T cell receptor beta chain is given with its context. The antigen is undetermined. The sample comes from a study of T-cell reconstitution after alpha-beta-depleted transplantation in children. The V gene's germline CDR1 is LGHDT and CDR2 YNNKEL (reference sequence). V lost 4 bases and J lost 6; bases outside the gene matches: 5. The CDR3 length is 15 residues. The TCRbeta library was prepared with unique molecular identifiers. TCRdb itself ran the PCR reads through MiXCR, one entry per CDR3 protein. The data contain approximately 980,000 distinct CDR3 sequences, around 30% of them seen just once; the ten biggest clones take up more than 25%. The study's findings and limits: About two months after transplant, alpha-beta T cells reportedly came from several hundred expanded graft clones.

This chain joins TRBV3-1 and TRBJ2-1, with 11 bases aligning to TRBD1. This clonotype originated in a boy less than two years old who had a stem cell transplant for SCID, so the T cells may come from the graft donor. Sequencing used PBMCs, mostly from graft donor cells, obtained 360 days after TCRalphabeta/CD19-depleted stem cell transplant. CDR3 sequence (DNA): TGTGCCAGCAGCCTTCGGGACAGGGGGACCAATGAGCAGTTCTTC. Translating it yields CASSLRDRGTNEQFF.